This T cell receptor beta chain was documented in a study of T cell responses to AZD1222 COVID-19 vaccine (dated by TCRdb to the early 2020s). Background on the whole study: AZD1222 recipients with second doses at about 4 weeks or about 12 weeks were pooled, because spike-specific TCR depth and breadth did not differ between schedules. TCR sequencing was performed for about 250 trial participants, of whom approximately 200 were given two doses of AZD1222 and roughly 25 were given two doses of MenACWY control vaccine. Trial participants were enrolled into age subgroups of 18-55, 56-69 and 70-plus years, which contained around 140, 26 and 57 TCR-sequenced participants, respectively. Here is what the overall study found, with its caveats: Participants were mostly white British and included more females than males, and it was suggested by the authors that clonal diversity may have been underestimated. In the small 56-69-year group, the increase in depth fell short of significance, most likely because of low power. Nearly half of unique spike-specific TCRs reportedly recognized epitopes outside regions mutated in the B.1.351 and B.1.1.7 variants. Because no day 14 peak-response samples were available, the repertoires could be characterized only after the peak T cell response. CD4 TCRs associated with the vaccine covered the entire spike protein, and the dominant responses were in regions 160-218 and 743-854. After two AZD1222 doses, both the breadth and the depth of spike-specific TCRs were significantly higher than at day 0 and than in MenACWY recipients. Conclusions about previously exposed vaccinees were limited because only six AZD1222 recipients were SARS-CoV-2 seropositive at baseline.

What this sample's time point label stands for: baseline before first vaccination. The vaccinee samples were drawn from two UK trials, COV001 and COV002, one of which was a single-blind randomized controlled phase 2/3 trial testing AZD1222 (ChAdOx1 nCoV-19) in healthy adults. For TCRbeta chain sequencing, PBMC samples from trial participants were taken at day 0 and at day 28 after the second dose. The CDR3 regions of human TCRbeta chains were analyzed by immunosequencing. In the source study's methods: TCRs in the repertoires were matched against a reference library of SARS-CoV-2-specific TCRs that had been generated with the MIRA antigen-specificity platform. Breadth was defined as the fraction of unique TCRs that were SARS-CoV-2-associated. Depth was defined as the fraction of total T cells that were SARS-CoV-2-associated. Using the MIRA data, every spike-specific TCR was mapped to the spike region that the TCR reacted to and assigned to either a CD4 or a CD8 class. Log10-transformed breadth and depth values were compared by one-way ANOVA with Sidak's multiple comparisons tests. TCRdb re-hosts the immuneACCESS table, in-frame sequences only. Its copies lack some clones; in the studies checked, an unresolved V gene accounts for under half of them, and the cause for the rest is not known. That table gives V, J and clone size, and the DNA gave D and trimming. Here the sample has 160,000 or so clones; less than 90% occur a single time. In total, the top ten clones hold approximately 1.8% of the sample.

Note on this clone: Its recognized antigen is unknown. Nothing much larger sits one base from this clone, and base qualities are not available.

Trimming takes 4 bases from V and 0 bases from J, and the germline ends sit 13 bases apart. The CDR3 holds 15 amino acids from the cysteine to the phenylalanine. The sequence is cut down to CDR3 DNA, 45 bases in frame from base 1. From the germline V gene, CDR1 is SGHRS and CDR2 is YFSETQ. The sample here was peripheral blood, taken on day 0 of AZD1222 vaccination. The chain was built from TRBV5-1 and TRBJ2-5; 6 matching bases give a weak D call of TRBD1. The receptor was derived from an adult in good health. The CDR3 loop reads CASSLGQTYQETQYF. Read as DNA, the sequence is TGCGCCAGCAGCCTCGGACAGACCTACCAAGAGACCCAGTACTTC.